Below are 24 T cell receptor beta chains sequenced from a single sample in a study of blood T cell repertoires in COVID-19. TCRdb keeps only in-frame clones here, not all; method: immunoSEQ multiplex PCR. The sample has over 450,000 clones, about 89% seen once. The sample taken for sequencing was peripheral blood. These receptors originate from a woman between 50 and 59 years old with COVID-19, enrolled during active disease.

This clone was found once. This sequence joins TRBV2 and TRBJ1-5, with 7 positions matching TRBD1. Germline CDR1 SNHLY, CDR2 FYNNEI. After removal of 8 bases from V and 6 bases from J, the junction contained 13 bases not matched to a gene. This CDR3 region has 15 residues. CDR3 region: CASETHRGMSQPQHF. CDR3 nucleotide sequence: TGTGCCAGCGAAACTCACAGGGGCATGAGTCAGCCCCAGCATTTT.

The chain is built from TRBV25-1 and TRBJ1-2; no clear D. The CDR3 is made up of 11 amino acids. Trimming stripped 7 bases from V and 8 bases from J, with 11 bases between. Germline CDR1 reads MGHDK; CDR2 reads SYGVNS. The CDR3 here is CASIGGAGYTF. The CDR3 DNA reads as TGTGCCAGCATTGGCGGAGCCGGCTACACCTTC.

This chain uses TRBV30 with TRBJ1-5; D not resolved. CDR3 length: 12 amino acids. Trimming stripped 6 bases from V and 3 bases from J, with 9 bases between. Germline V gene data show CDR1 as GTSNPN and CDR2 as SVGIG (reference sequence). CDR3 in amino acids: CACEGINQPQHF. The CDR3, as DNA: TGTGCCTGTGAGGGCATCAATCAGCCCCAGCATTTT. The full variable domain, in which reference TRBV30 and TRBJ1-5 provide the parts outside the CDR3, is SQTIHQWPATLVQPVGSPLSLECTVEGTSNPNLYWYRQAAGRGLQLLFYSVGIGQISSEVPQNLSASRPQDRQFILSSKKLLLSDSGFYLCACEGINQPQHFGDGTRLSIL.

The rearrangement links TRBV2 to TRBJ1-1, with D perhaps TRBD1 (6 bases). V was cut by 6 bases and J by 0 bases, with 17 bases left in between. The CDR3 covers 16 residues. Germline V gives CDR1 SNHLY, CDR2 FYNNEI. CDR3 region: CASSGTPQGMNTEAFF. The CDR3 coding sequence is TGTGCCAGCAGCGGAACTCCTCAGGGGATGAACACTGAAGCTTTCTTT.

The chain carries TRBV14 and TRBJ2-2, with 7 bases identical to TRBD1. In germline, CDR1 is SGHDN, CDR2 FVKESK. V was clipped by 5 bases and J by 0 bases; unmatched bases: 3. The CDR3 runs 15 residues. The CDR3 DNA reads TGTGCCAGCAGCTTGGGGACAGCGAACACCGGGGAGCTGTTTTTT. Its translation is CASSLGTANTGELFF. The full variable domain, its missing parts supplied by reference TRBV14 and TRBJ2-2, is EAGVTQFPSHSVIEKGQTVTLRCDPISGHDNLYWYRRVMGKEIKFLLHFVKESKQDESGMPNNRFLAERTGGTYSTLKVQPAELEDSGVYFCASSLGTANTGELFFGEGSRLTVL.

CDR3 DNA: TGTGCCAGCAGCTCAGAGGGAGGAAAACTGTTTTTT. It yields the protein CASSSEGGKLFF. The chain links TRBV11-2 to TRBJ1-4; D not certain. Germline CDR1 SGHAT, CDR2 FQNNGV. V was clipped by 4 bases and J by 10 bases, with 10 bases between them. The CDR3 is 12 amino acids.

V and J are TRBV6-6 and TRBJ2-3; 14 bases align to TRBD2. The CDR3 covers 19 residues. Germline values: CDR1 MNHNY, CDR2 SVGAGI (reference sequence). Trimming cost V 5 bases and J 2 bases; bases outside gene matches: 12. Here the CDR3 DNA reads TGTGCCAGCAGTCTCCTCAGCGGGACTAGCGGGGGATACACAGATACGCAGTATTTT. This gives the protein CASSLLSGTSGGYTDTQYF.

On this clone itself: An end of the junction does not agree with germline; a read error may underlie this. V gene TRBV18 combines with J gene TRBJ1-3, with D unresolved. CDR3 size: 14 residues. Germline V gene sequence: CDR1 KGHSH, CDR2 LQKENI. The CDR3 is CASSPMGGGDTIYF. CDR3 nucleotides: TGTGCCAGCTCACCAATGGGAGGTGGAGACACCATATATTTT. Supplemented by reference TRBV18 and TRBJ1-3, the full variable domain reads NAGVMQNPRHLVRRRGQEARLRCSPMKGHSHVYWYRQLPEEGLKFMVYLQKENIIDESGMPKERFSAEFPKEGPSILRIQQVVRGDSAAYFCASSPMGGGDTIYFGEGSWLTVV.

This chain joins TRBV2 and TRBJ1-5, with 11 bases matching TRBD1. The trim removed 6 bases at V and 7 bases at J, leaving 8 bases unmatched. The CDR3 spans 15 residues. The germline V gene has CDR1 SNHLY and CDR2 FYNNEI. The CDR3 coding sequence is TGTGCCAGCAGGACCCGGACAGGGGGCGGGCAGCCCCAGCATTTT. This gives the protein CASRTRTGGGQPQHF.

The rearrangement uses TRBV5-1 and TRBJ1-4; TRBD1 might be the D (6 bases). Trimming pared 0 bases from V and 8 bases from J, leaving 11 bases between. Germline-derived CDR1 and CDR2 are SGHRS and YFSETQ. The CDR3 is 14 amino acids. The CDR3 region has the DNA TGCGCCAGCAGCTTGGACAGGGCGGTCGAAAAACTGTTTTTT. It is translated as CASSLDRAVEKLFF.

The chain combines TRBV7-9 with TRBJ1-1; tentative D call: TRBD1 (6 bases). V dropped 4 bases and J dropped 6 bases, with 12 bases sitting between them. CDR1 and CDR2 from the germline V gene are SEHNR and FQNEAQ (reference sequence). The CDR3 is made up of 13 amino acids. The CDR3 reads CASSSGGLSEAFF. DNA for the CDR3: TGTGCCAGCAGCTCGGGGGGGCTCTCTGAAGCTTTCTTT. The variable domain in full, completed from reference TRBV7-9 and TRBJ1-1, reads DTGVSQNPRHKITKRGQNVTFRCDPISEHNRLYWYRQTLGQGPEFLTYFQNEAQLEKSRLLSDRFSAERPKGSFSTLEIQRTEQGDSAMYLCASSSGGLSEAFFGQGTRLTVV.

V is TRBV6-5 and J is TRBJ1-4; TRBD1 is a possible D gene (5 bases). Germline V gene lookup returns CDR1 MNHEY and CDR2 SVGAGI. The CDR3 totals 16 residues. V gave up 0 bases and J gave up 4 bases, with 12 bases separating them. The CDR3: CASSYSWGPRNEKLFF. In DNA, the CDR3 is TGTGCCAGCAGTTACTCGTGGGGCCCTCGTAATGAAAAACTGTTTTTT.

The chain uses TRBV10-2 and TRBJ1-1; a possible D gene is TRBD1 (5 bases). Germline CDR1 and CDR2: WSHSY and SAAADI. The germline V and J ends were trimmed by 2 bases and 6 bases, with 22 bases remaining between them. The CDR3 totals 17 residues. The CDR3 DNA reads as TGCGCCAGCAGTGAGATTAAGGGCAGGGAGGGTCTGGCTGAAGCTTTCTTT. Protein product: CASSEIKGREGLAEAFF.

The V call is TRBV7-8, the J call TRBJ2-3, with D possibly matching TRBD2 (5 bases). V shed 1 base and J shed 6 bases, with 17 bases lying between them. Per germline, CDR1 SGHVS and CDR2 FQNEAQ. The CDR3 loop spans 16 amino acids. The CDR3 DNA reads as TGTGCCAGCAGCTTAGAGGTTGTGGGGAGTGGTGATACGCAGTATTTT. Its translation: CASSLEVVGSGDTQYF.

J is TRBJ1-1 and V is TRBV6-6; TRBD1 might be the D (5 bases). Germline V gene lookup returns CDR1 MNHNY and CDR2 SVGAGI (reference sequence). V was trimmed by 6 bases and J by 1 base, leaving 9 bases between them. This CDR3 is built from 13 residues. The CDR3 region is CASSTGQNTEAFF. CDR3 coding DNA: TGTGCCAGCAGCACAGGACAGAACACTGAAGCTTTCTTT.

This sequence joins TRBV5-6 and TRBJ2-7, with D possibly being TRBD1 (6 bases). The germline CDR1 and CDR2 sequences are SGHDT and YYEEEE. V lost 0 bases, J lost 0 bases, and 10 bases lay in between. CDR3 length: 15 residues. The CDR3 reads CASSLGGHSSYEQYF. CDR3 coding DNA: TGTGCCAGCAGCTTGGGGGGGCATAGCTCCTACGAGCAGTACTTC.

The chain combines TRBV25-1 with TRBJ2-4; perhaps TRBD1 as D (5 bases). CDR3 size: 15 residues. V was clipped by 0 bases and J by 2 bases, with 8 bases between them. The germline gives CDR1 MGHDK, CDR2 SYGVNS. The CDR3 DNA reads TGTGCCAGCAGTGAATACAGGGAACCCAAAAACATTCAGTACTTC. This translates into CASSEYREPKNIQYF.

The chain recombines TRBV24-1 with TRBJ2-3, with 9 bases aligning to TRBD2. The CDR3 runs 14 residues. The ends lost 12 bases at V and 4 bases at J; junction bases unmatched: 10. CDR1 is KGHDR, CDR2 SFDVKD, per germline. The CDR3 coding sequence is TGTGCCGCTAGCGGGGCAGGGGGACCAGATACGCAGTATTTT. It specifies CAASGAGGPDTQYF.

This clone was counted between two and nine times. J is TRBJ1-4 and V is TRBV19, with TRBD1 matching 12 bases. The CDR3 covers 15 residues. Germline CDR1 and CDR2: LNHDA and SQIVND (reference sequence). Trimming cost V 10 bases and J 7 bases; bases outside gene matches: 10. The CDR3 DNA reads as TGTGCCACTCGGGACAGGGGGCGAGGAATTGAAAAACTGTTTTTT. This encodes CATRDRGRGIEKLFF.

The J gene is TRBJ1-2, the V gene TRBV7-6; D not resolved. Per the germline V gene, CDR1 is SGHVS and CDR2 is FNYEAQ. The CDR3 contains 17 residues. V was pared by 0 bases and J by 2 bases, with 16 bases between. The CDR3 nucleotides are TGTGCCAGCAGCTTAGCGCCCCACGGAGGGATCAACTATGGCTACACCTTC. It encodes CASSLAPHGGINYGYTF.

The V and J genes are TRBV28 and TRBJ1-5; 9 positions match TRBD1. V dropped 6 bases and J dropped 5; count of bases not matched to a gene: 5. The germline CDR1 and CDR2 sequences are MDHEN and SYDVKM. The CDR3 runs 14 residues. CDR3 loop: CASRQTGGDQPQHF. CDR3 in DNA: TGTGCCAGCAGACAGACAGGGGGGGATCAGCCCCAGCATTTT.

V and J are TRBV7-9 and TRBJ1-1; TRBD1 agrees at 11 bases. This CDR3 spans 15 amino acids. CDR1 and CDR2 from the germline V gene are SEHNR and FQNEAQ (reference sequence). J lost 5 bases, V lost 2 bases, and 4 bases had no gene match. The CDR3 sequence: CASSLLGQGGTEAFF. The DNA for the CDR3 is TGTGCCAGCAGCTTATTGGGACAGGGGGGGACTGAAGCTTTCTTT.

The chain uses TRBV3-1 (or the pseudogene TRBV3-2) and TRBJ1-1; D not resolved. The CDR3 is made up of 14 amino acids. Between the trimmed V and J ends, which lost 4 bases and 4 bases, there was a span of 13 bases. CDR1 is LGHDT and CDR2 is YNNKEL in the germline V gene (reference sequence). CDR3 DNA sequence: TGTGCCAGCAGCCCCGCGGCCTTCGGCACTGAAGCTTTCTTT. This sequence encodes CASSPAAFGTEAFF.

The rearrangement uses TRBV5-8 and TRBJ2-3, with D perhaps TRBD1 (6 bases). Germline V gene data show CDR1 as SGHTS and CDR2 as YDEGEE. This CDR3 comprises 13 residues. The V gene lost 4 bases and the J gene lost 4 bases, with 10 bases spanning the gap. CDR3 DNA sequence: TGTGCCAGCAGCATAACAGGGTCAGATACGCAGTATTTT. Translating it yields CASSITGSDTQYF.